One sample yielded the 28 T cell receptor beta chains listed below, sequenced in a study of T cell changes during pregnancy in multiple sclerosis. The method was immunoSEQ multiplex PCR; TCRdb's version includes in-frame clones alone and lacks a portion of them. The table lists tens of thousands of clones, 85% to 95% of them singletons. Sample: peripheral blood, taken before pregnancy. The receptors were gathered from a female donor with multiple sclerosis, enrolled in a pregnancy study.

This clone turned up a few times. The chain joins TRBV28 to TRBJ2-4; weak D call: TRBD2 (7 bases). Germline CDR1 and CDR2: MDHEN and SYDVKM. This CDR3 comprises 19 residues. Between the trimmed V and J ends, which lost 5 bases and 3 bases, there was a span of 26 bases. The CDR3 protein is CASSLLQGTLGGYKNIQYF. The CDR3 DNA is TGTGCCAGCAGTCTATTACAGGGTACACTCGGGGGGTACAAAAACATTCAGTACTTC.

This chain joins TRBV7-9 and TRBJ2-3; 10 bases match TRBD1. Germline V CDR1 and CDR2: SEHNR, FQNEAQ (reference sequence). Trimming took 5 bases from V and 7 from J; bases not matched to a gene: 6. The CDR3 is made up of 14 amino acids. CDR3 coding DNA: TGTGCCAGCAGCATAGGGACAGGGGAGAATACGCAGTATTTT. Its translation: CASSIGTGENTQYF.

This chain connects TRBV5-5 to TRBJ2-3; 7 bases agree with TRBD1. The germline V gene encodes CDR1 SGHKS and CDR2 YYEKEE (reference sequence). With V trimmed by 3 bases and J by 0 bases, 1 base remained unmatched. The CDR3 runs to 14 residues. In DNA form, the CDR3 reads TGTGCCAGCAGCTGGGGACAGAGCACAGATACGCAGTATTTT. It is translated as CASSWGQSTDTQYF.

The chain's CDR3 is CASSSTTRWPETQYF. CDR3 DNA: TGTGCCAGTAGTTCAACTACGAGGTGGCCGGAGACCCAGTACTTC. The chain carries TRBV19 and TRBJ2-5, with D uncertain. Germline loops: CDR1 LNHDA, CDR2 SQIVND (reference sequence). CDR3 length equals 15 residues. Trimming pared 5 bases from V and 5 bases from J, leaving 18 bases between.

This clone was recorded a few times. J is TRBJ2-1 and V is TRBV6-5, with TRBD2 matching 9 bases. This CDR3 has 15 amino acids. Germline trimming cut 0 bases from V and 8 bases from J; bases unmatched to any gene: 5. Germline V CDR1 and CDR2: MNHEY, SVGAGI. The CDR3 here is CASSYSASGIDEQFF. The CDR3 DNA is TGTGCCAGCAGTTACTCGGCTAGCGGGATCGATGAGCAGTTCTTC.

DNA for the CDR3: TGTGCCAGCAGGGGGGGGTTGAGCAATCAGCCCCAGCATTTT. Protein: CASRGGLSNQPQHF. The gene calls are TRBV27 and TRBJ1-5; D might be TRBD1 (5 bases). The ends were cut back, 6 bases at V and 1 base at J, with 10 bases in the middle. The germline V gene has CDR1 MNHEY and CDR2 SMNVEV (reference sequence). The CDR3 loop spans 14 amino acids.

This clone has only a few counts. V usage is TRBV20-1 and J usage is TRBJ1-1; possible D gene TRBD1, 5 bases. V dropped 6 bases and J dropped 3 bases, with 8 bases sitting between them. CDR1 and CDR2 from the germline V gene are DFQATT and SNEGSKA (reference sequence). This CDR3 has 11 residues. The CDR3 DNA follows: TGCAGTGCCGGGGGGGACACTGAAGCTTTCTTT. This sequence encodes CSAGGDTEAFF.

The chain carries TRBV25-1 and TRBJ2-5, with 9 bases that match TRBD1. J lost 7 bases, V lost 5 bases, and 11 bases had no gene match. Germline CDR1 and CDR2: MGHDK and SYGVNS. The CDR3 runs 15 residues. CDR3 region: CASSIGTGTLGTQYF. The CDR3 DNA follows: TGTGCCAGCAGTATAGGGACAGGGACCCTCGGGACCCAGTACTTC.

The chain recombines TRBV5-1 with TRBJ2-5; TRBD1 matches 10 bases. The CDR3 length is 16 residues. V trimming: 4 bases; J trimming: 2 bases; junction bases outside the gene matches: 8. Per germline, CDR1 SGHRS and CDR2 YFSETQ. Here the CDR3 DNA reads TGCGCCAGCAGCATATGGACAGGGGGTGTACAAGAGACCCAGTACTTC. Translated, it gives CASSIWTGGVQETQYF. Variable domain in full (rest from reference TRBV5-1 and TRBJ2-5): KAGVTQTPRYLIKTRGQQVTLSCSPISGHRSVSWYQQTPGQGLQFLFEYFSETQRNKGNFPGRFSGRQFSNSRSEMNVSTLELGDSALYLCASSIWTGGVQETQYFGPGTRLLVL.

The J gene is TRBJ1-4, the V gene TRBV6-5; the D is unclear. Deletions cut 4 bases from V and 7 bases from J, with 19 bases between. Germline values: CDR1 MNHEY, CDR2 SVGAGI. The CDR3 is 16 residues long. The CDR3 DNA reads TGTGCCAGCAGTTCACACGTCGTAGCCCGGATTGAAAAACTGTTTTTT. This translates into CASSSHVVARIEKLFF.

The V and J genes are TRBV28 and TRBJ1-3; a weak D match, TRBD1 (5 bases). With 2 bases removed from V and 0 bases from J, the gap between germline ends came to 11 bases. Germline CDR1 is MDHEN and CDR2 is SYDVKM. This CDR3 comprises 16 residues. The CDR3 loop reads CASSLIQGISGNTIYF. The CDR3 DNA reads as TGTGCCAGCAGTTTAATCCAGGGCATCTCTGGAAACACCATATATTTT.

The chain combines TRBV6-5 with TRBJ2-2, with TRBD1 identical over 9 bases. V trimming: 5 bases; J trimming: 8 bases; junction bases outside the gene matches: 6. Germline assignment: CDR1 MNHEY and CDR2 SVGAGI. The CDR3 runs 14 residues. CDR3 coding DNA: TGTGCCAGCAGTACGAGGACAGGGGCGGGGGAGCTGTTTTTT. Encoded protein: CASSTRTGAGELFF.

This clone was counted a single time. V usage is TRBV2 and J usage is TRBJ1-1; possibly TRBD1 for D (6 bases). Germline assignment: CDR1 SNHLY and CDR2 FYNNEI. This CDR3 region has 13 residues. V shed 1 base and J shed 12 bases, with 15 bases lying between them. The CDR3 region is CASSEGFLTGTFF. The CDR3 bases are TGTGCCAGCAGTGAAGGATTCCTAACAGGGACTTTCTTT.

V is TRBV28 and J is TRBJ1-2, with D unclear. The CDR3 covers 13 residues. Germline V gene data show CDR1 as MDHEN and CDR2 as SYDVKM. V was clipped by 1 base and J by 4 bases, with 7 bases between them. The DNA for the CDR3 is TGTGCCAGCAGTTTATACGGTGGCTATGGCTACACCTTC. This encodes CASSLYGGYGYTF.

This clone was recorded once. The rearrangement links TRBV5-1 to TRBJ2-7; 12 bases agree with TRBD2. The germline V gene encodes CDR1 SGHRS and CDR2 YFSETQ. After removal of 4 bases from V and 5 bases from J, the junction contained 7 bases not matched to a gene. This CDR3 has 15 residues. The chain's CDR3 is CASSPRTSGDHEQYF. The CDR3 nucleotides are TGCGCCAGCAGCCCTAGGACTAGCGGGGACCACGAGCAGTACTTC.

The rearrangement links TRBV6-5 to TRBJ1-5; TRBD1 agrees at 7 bases. Germline V CDR1 and CDR2: MNHEY, SVGAGI. This CDR3 spans 15 amino acids. V lost 6 bases and J lost 1; bases outside the gene matches: 6. The CDR3 sequence is CASSQTGTSNQPQHF. The DNA of the CDR3 is TGTGCCAGCAGCCAGACAGGGACGAGCAATCAGCCCCAGCATTTT.

The chain uses TRBV6-5 and TRBJ1-5, with D maybe TRBD1 (5 bases). Trimming removed 4 bases from V and 2 bases from J, with 12 bases in between. The CDR3 extends over 15 amino acids. Germline V gene data show CDR1 as MNHEY and CDR2 as SVGAGI. The CDR3 DNA reads as TGTGCCAGCAGTTCCAAGGGGTATCGCAATCAGCCCCAGCATTTT. Protein: CASSSKGYRNQPQHF.

This sequence joins TRBV4-3 and TRBJ2-2; TRBD1 might be the D (6 bases). Per germline, CDR1 LGHNA and CDR2 YSLEER. This CDR3 region has 17 residues. Trimming cost V 4 bases and J 4 bases, with 19 bases left between them. Here the CDR3 reads CASSRSRDTWSTGELFF. The CDR3 DNA reads TGCGCCAGCAGCCGGAGTCGGGACACCTGGAGCACCGGGGAGCTGTTTTTT.

The chain employs TRBV2 and TRBJ2-3, with D possibly matching TRBD1 (5 bases). CDR3 size: 14 residues. The germline V and J ends were trimmed by 6 bases and 9 bases, with 19 bases remaining between them. Germline CDR1 and CDR2: SNHLY and FYNNEI. CDR3 loop: CASRSGLGRTTQYF. CDR3 nucleotide sequence: TGTGCCAGCAGGTCAGGTCTCGGTAGGACAACGCAGTATTTT.

This chain connects TRBV19 to TRBJ2-1; 8 bases match TRBD1. The CDR3 loop spans 15 amino acids. The germline V gene has CDR1 LNHDA and CDR2 SQIVND (reference sequence). The V segment lost 2 bases and the J segment 4 bases; nucleotides outside the gene matches: 4. The CDR3 coding sequence is TGTGCCAGTAGTATAAGAGGGACAGGTTACAATGAGCAGTTCTTC. Its translation is CASSIRGTGYNEQFF.

The chain couples TRBV28 to TRBJ1-2; 10 nucleotides align to TRBD1. The CDR3 runs 14 residues. Germline V gene lookup returns CDR1 MDHEN and CDR2 SYDVKM. J gave up 4 bases and V 6 bases, and 5 bases lay outside the gene matches. The CDR3 loop is CASRTGGTLYGYTF. CDR3 coding DNA: TGTGCCAGCAGGACAGGGGGCACCCTCTATGGCTACACCTTC.

The J gene is TRBJ2-3, the V gene TRBV29-1, with TRBD1 as a possible D gene (5 bases). The CDR3 is 12 amino acids. The V end was cut by 8 bases, the J end by 2 bases, with 11 bases between. Germline assignment: CDR1 SQVTM and CDR2 ANQGSEA. In nucleotides, the CDR3 is TGCAGCTCTGACAGCTACACAGATACGCAGTATTTT. Protein: CSSDSYTDTQYF.

The chain is built from TRBV19 and TRBJ1-5; perhaps TRBD1 as D (5 bases). The germline V gene has CDR1 LNHDA and CDR2 SQIVND (reference sequence). CDR3 length: 19 residues. Trimming shortened V by 4 bases and J by 0 bases, and 22 bases separated the two germline ends. The CDR3 DNA sequence: TGTGCCAGTAGTACCAGGTGGAGGGGCCCGAATAATAGCAATCAGCCCCAGCATTTT. As protein: CASSTRWRGPNNSNQPQHF.

The chain has TRBV19 and TRBJ1-4; 9 bases line up with TRBD1. The J segment lost 7 bases and the V segment lost 5 bases, leaving 20 bases of the junction unmatched. The CDR3 has 19 amino acids. In germline, CDR1 is LNHDA, CDR2 SQIVND (reference sequence). CDR3 residues: CASSSGRRTQGAVFEKLFF. The CDR3 DNA reads as TGTGCCAGTAGTTCGGGCCGACGGACACAGGGGGCCGTATTTGAAAAACTGTTTTTT.

The V and J genes are TRBV25-1 and TRBJ1-5, with 7 bases matching TRBD1. Germline V lookup: CDR1 MGHDK, CDR2 SYGVNS. Trimming at V came to 4 bases and at J to 2 bases, leaving 8 bases not matched to a gene. This CDR3 spans 16 amino acids. CDR3 in amino acids: CASSGGTVFGNQPQHF. CDR3 coding DNA: TGTGCCAGCAGTGGGGGGACAGTATTCGGCAATCAGCCCCAGCATTTT. Full variable domain (missing parts from reference TRBV25-1 and TRBJ1-5): EADIYQTPRYLVIGTGKKITLECSQTMGHDKMYWYQQDPGMELHLIHYSYGVNSTEKGDLSSESTVSRIRTEHFPLTLESARPSHTSQYLCASSGGTVFGNQPQHFGDGTRLSIL.

The CDR3 sequence is CASSLFVTVPGELFF. CDR3 bases: TGTGCCAGCAGCTTATTTGTAACAGTCCCCGGGGAGCTGTTTTTT. The chain recombines TRBV11-2 with TRBJ2-2; D not certain. Trimming removed 2 bases from V and 6 bases from J, with 13 bases in between. This CDR3 is 15 amino acids long. Germline CDR1 is SGHAT and CDR2 is FQNNGV.

The rearrangement joins TRBV4-2 to TRBJ2-7, with a possible D match to TRBD2 (5 bases). In germline, CDR1 is LGHNA, CDR2 YNFKEQ. The V end was cut by 1 base, the J end by 5 bases, with 9 bases between. The CDR3 covers 13 residues. The CDR3 bases are TGTGCCAGCAGCCAAGGTCTCGGGGACGAGCAGTACTTC. Residues: CASSQGLGDEQYF.

This clone was picked up one time. The V call is TRBV11-2, the J call TRBJ2-5; D uncertain. Germline V CDR1 and CDR2: SGHAT, FQNNGV. The V gene lost 0 bases and the J gene lost 4 bases, with 9 bases spanning the gap. The CDR3 contains 14 residues. CDR3 region: CASSLDPLPETQYF. The CDR3 region has the DNA TGTGCCAGCAGCTTAGATCCCCTACCAGAGACCCAGTACTTC.